The TCR beta chain described here comes from a study of cytomegalovirus exposure and HLA in healthy donors. This CDR3 contains 14 residues. V lost 0 bases, J lost 3 bases, and 6 bases lay in between. Per germline, CDR1 SGHRS and CDR2 YFSETQ. PCR employed 60 Vbeta and 13 Jbeta primers. Assay: immunoSEQ multiplex PCR; the TCRdb copy retains only in-frame clones and omits some. This sample has 65,000 to 75,000 clones; approximately 67% occur once, and the top ten carry 2% to 2.5%. This clonotype was obtained from a woman under 40 in good health and CMV-seronegative. The chain links TRBV5-1 to TRBJ1-4; D possibly corresponds to TRBD1 (6 bases). The sequenced material came from PBMCs. CDR3 region: CASSLGTANEKLFF. CDR3 DNA sequence: TGCGCCAGCAGCTTGGGGACAGCTAATGAAAAACTGTTTTTT.